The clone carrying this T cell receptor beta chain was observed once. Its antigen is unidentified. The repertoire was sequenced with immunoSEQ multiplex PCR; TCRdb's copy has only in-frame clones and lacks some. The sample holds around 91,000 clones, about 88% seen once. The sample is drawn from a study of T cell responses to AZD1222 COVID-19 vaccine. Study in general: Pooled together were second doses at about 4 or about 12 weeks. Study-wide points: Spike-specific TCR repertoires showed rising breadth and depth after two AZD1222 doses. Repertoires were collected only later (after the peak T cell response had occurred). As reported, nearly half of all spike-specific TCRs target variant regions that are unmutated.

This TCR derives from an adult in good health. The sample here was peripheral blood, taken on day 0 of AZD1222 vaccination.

The CDR3 is CASTPASGRTSSYEQYF. CDR3 DNA: TGTGCCAGCACCCCGGCTAGCGGGAGGACTAGCTCCTACGAGCAGTACTTC. The chain recombines TRBV2 with TRBJ2-7, with 11 bases lining up with TRBD2. Germline loops: CDR1 SNHLY, CDR2 FYNNEI. The CDR3 length is 17 residues. V was pared by 7 bases and J by 0 bases, with 11 bases of the junction left unmatched. Complete variable domain (other parts from reference TRBV2 and TRBJ2-7): EPEVTQTPSHQVTQMGQEVILRCVPISNHLYFYWYRQILGQKVEFLVSFYNNEISEKSEIFDDQFSVERPDGSNFTLKIRSTKLEDSAMYFCASTPASGRTSSYEQYFGPGTRLTVT.